This T cell receptor beta chain was sequenced for a study of neurological immune-mediated disorders. Concerning this clonotype itself: One junction end does not reproduce the germline sequence, and a read error may be involved.

The CDR3 runs to 14 residues. CDR1 SGHNT and CDR2 YYREEE come from the germline V gene (reference sequence). Synthesis of cDNA was carried out by template-switch 5'RACE. The reaction used 10-nucleotide random UMIs. One entry per CDR3 protein, called by TCRdb with MiXCR from the 5' RACE reads. Of 20,000 or so distinct CDR3 sequences listed, 15% are singletons. Sequencing was carried out using PBMCs. The chain employs TRBV5-4 and TRBJ1-6; TRBD1 matches 9 bases. This TCR came from a female donor with HTLV-1-associated myelopathy (HAM/TSP). The CDR3 bases are TGTGCCAGCAGTCCTACAGGGGGCTTGACACCCTTCCACTTT. Translated: CASSPTGGLTPFHF. The full variable domain, completed using reference TRBV5-4 and TRBJ1-6, is ETGVTQSPTHLIKTRGQQVTLRCSSQSGHNTVSWYQQALGQGPQFIFQYYREEENGRGNFPPRFSGLQFPNYSSELNVNALELDDSALYLCASSPTGGLTPFHFGNGTRLTVT.